Below, 27 T cell receptor beta chains from the same sample are listed, as sequenced in a study of cytomegalovirus exposure and HLA in healthy donors. The PCR contained 60 Vbeta and 13 Jbeta primers. This table comes from immunoSEQ multiplex PCR, and its TCRdb copy is limited to in-frame clones, with some not included. The data contain about 110,000 clones, 65% to 85% of them seen just once; the ten biggest clones take up 2% to 3%. Sample: PBMCs. Receptor source: a woman between 18 and 29 years old in good health and CMV-seronegative.

V gene TRBV7-2 combines with J gene TRBJ2-5; possible D gene TRBD2, 6 bases. Germline CDR1 reads SGHTA; CDR2 reads FQGNSA. The CDR3 contains 15 residues. Trimming left V 0 bases short and J 2 bases short, with 10 bases between. Here the CDR3 reads CASSLAGLQQETQYF. Written as DNA, the CDR3 is TGTGCCAGCAGCTTAGCGGGACTGCAACAAGAGACCCAGTACTTC.

The chain has TRBV7-8 and TRBJ2-1; TRBD2 matches 8 bases. Per germline, CDR1 SGHVS and CDR2 FQNEAQ. J lost 10 bases, V lost 5 bases, and 10 bases had no gene match. CDR3 size: 14 residues. The CDR3, as DNA: TGTGCCAGCAGCCCCGCCCGGGCTAGCGGGGAGCAGTTCTTC. The encoded protein is CASSPARASGEQFF.

Worth noting for this clone: A junction end diverges from the germline sequence, so it may reflect a read error. V and J are TRBV10-1 and TRBJ1-2; TRBD1 is a possible D gene (6 bases). Germline V gives CDR1 WNHNN, CDR2 SYGVQD (reference sequence). The CDR3 contains 17 residues. CDR3 in amino acids: CGSSETPPTGLNYGYTF. In nucleotides, the CDR3 is TGCGGCAGCAGTGAGACCCCCCCAACAGGGCTTAACTATGGCTACACCTTC.

Comment on this clone: An end of the junction differs from the germline gene, which may be a read error. The chain combines TRBV7-8 with TRBJ2-5; a possible D gene is TRBD2 (7 bases). The CDR3 has 16 amino acids. CDR1 is SGHVS, CDR2 FQNEAQ, per germline. Written as DNA, the CDR3 is TGTGCCAGCAGCGTAGCCGGGTGGGGGGGCCCAGAGACCCAGTACTTC. It codes for CASSVAGWGGPETQYF.

The V call is TRBV30, the J call TRBJ1-6, with 7 bases fitting TRBD1. CDR3 length equals 13 residues. The V and J ends lost 7 bases and 7 bases, in that order; junction bases with no gene match: 7. Germline-derived CDR1 and CDR2 are GTSNPN and SVGIG (reference sequence). CDR3 in amino acids: CAYGTVNNSPLHF. CDR3 sequence (DNA): TGTGCCTATGGGACAGTCAACAATTCACCCCTCCACTTT.

The DNA for the CDR3 is TGTGCCAGCAGTTACTCAACAGGGGGGAATCAGCCCCAGCATTTT. Translated: CASSYSTGGNQPQHF. The V and J genes are TRBV6-6 and TRBJ1-5, with 8 bases matching TRBD1. V trimming: 0 bases; J trimming: 4 bases; junction bases outside the gene matches: 2. The CDR3 is 15 residues long. Germline CDR1 and CDR2: MNHNY and SVGAGI (reference sequence).

The chain combines TRBV19 with TRBJ1-2; no reliable D call. The V end lost 8 bases, the J end lost 2 bases, and 12 bases lay between the germline ends. Looked up from germline, CDR1 is LNHDA and CDR2 is SQIVND (reference sequence). The CDR3 has 13 residues. CDR3 in DNA: TGTGCCAGTCGCGCCCCAGCGAACTATGGCTACACCTTC. Its translation: CASRAPANYGYTF.

The chain joins TRBV5-1 to TRBJ2-7; 7 bases are shared with TRBD1. Looked up from germline, CDR1 is SGHRS and CDR2 is YFSETQ. CDR3 length equals 12 residues. Trimming cost V 4 bases and J 3 bases; bases outside gene matches: 1. This CDR3 is CASSRDSYEQYF. In DNA, the CDR3 is TGCGCCAGCAGCAGGGACAGCTACGAGCAGTACTTC.

This rearrangement joins TRBV7-9 to TRBJ1-1, with 8 bases matching TRBD1. The CDR3 runs to 13 residues. Germline V gene sequence: CDR1 SEHNR, CDR2 FQNEAQ (reference sequence). Trimming took 5 bases from V and 7 from J; bases not matched to a gene: 6. CDR3 bases: TGTGCCAGCAGCGATCGACAGGGGAGTGAAGCTTTCTTT. Translating gives CASSDRQGSEAFF.

Turning to this clone: At the DNA level, this CDR3 is encoded by other sequences in the same sample as well. The gene calls are TRBV5-1 and TRBJ2-2; 9 bases map to TRBD2. Trimming took 0 bases from V and 0 from J; bases not matched to a gene: 0. Looked up from germline, CDR1 is SGHRS and CDR2 is YFSETQ. The CDR3 sequence is 16 residues long. CDR3 coding DNA: TGCGCCAGCAGCTTGGGACTAGCGGCGAACACCGGGGAGCTGTTTTTT. Translated: CASSLGLAANTGELFF. Combining the CDR3 with reference TRBV5-1 and TRBJ2-2 gives the whole variable domain KAGVTQTPRYLIKTRGQQVTLSCSPISGHRSVSWYQQTPGQGLQFLFEYFSETQRNKGNFPGRFSGRQFSNSRSEMNVSTLELGDSALYLCASSLGLAANTGELFFGEGSRLTVL.

This clone appeared a few times. The rearrangement joins TRBV27 to TRBJ1-4; 7 positions match TRBD1. Germline assignment: CDR1 MNHEY and CDR2 SMNVEV (reference sequence). Losses at the gene ends were 4 bases for V and 8 bases for J; bases not matched to a gene: 10. This CDR3 contains 15 residues. CDR3 DNA sequence: TGTGCCAGCAGTTCGATACAGGGGCCCGGCGAAAAACTGTTTTTT. Translation: CASSSIQGPGEKLFF.

The chain employs TRBV5-1 and TRBJ2-7, with 10 bases fitting TRBD1. Germline CDR1 and CDR2: SGHRS and YFSETQ. Germline trimming cut 4 bases from V and 6 bases from J; bases unmatched to any gene: 4. The CDR3 covers 13 residues. This CDR3 is CASSPRTGGEQYV. The CDR3 DNA sequence: TGCGCCAGCAGCCCTCGGACAGGGGGCGAGCAGTACGTC.

The chain is built from TRBV28 and TRBJ2-5; D gene uncertain. This CDR3 comprises 11 residues. The V and J ends lost 7 bases and 4 bases respectively, with 7 bases between them. Germline assignment: CDR1 MDHEN and CDR2 SYDVKM. CDR3 DNA sequence: TGTGCCAGCATGGCCCCAGAGACCCAGTACTTC. Amino acid sequence: CASMAPETQYF.

The chain employs TRBV7-2 and TRBJ2-7; no reliable D call. CDR1 is SGHTA and CDR2 is FQGNSA in the germline V gene. V was shortened by 1 base and J by 2 bases, with 9 bases between the two germline ends. The CDR3 runs 14 residues. The CDR3 here is CASSLGVATYEQYV. The CDR3 DNA sequence: TGTGCCAGCAGCTTAGGGGTAGCCACCTACGAGCAGTACGTC.

The J gene is TRBJ2-3, the V gene TRBV19, with unresolved D. Germline assignment: CDR1 LNHDA and CDR2 SQIVND (reference sequence). The CDR3 length is 13 residues. The V gene lost 3 bases and the J gene lost 4 bases, with 8 bases spanning the gap. The CDR3 is CASSMFSPDTQYF. DNA of the CDR3: TGTGCCAGTAGTATGTTCAGTCCAGATACGCAGTATTTT.

This clone was seen just once. This rearrangement joins TRBV6-1 to TRBJ1-2; the D is unclear. This CDR3 is built from 15 residues. V lost 6 bases, J lost 2 bases, and 16 bases lay in between. Germline lookup yields CDR1 MNHNS and CDR2 SASEGT. DNA of the CDR3: TGTGCCAGCAGGGCCCGGGAAGCGCGGAACTATGGCTACACCTTC. Protein sequence: CASRAREARNYGYTF.

The V and J genes are TRBV9 and TRBJ2-5; possibly TRBD2 for D (5 bases). CDR1 and CDR2 (germline): SGDLS, YYNGEE. This CDR3 spans 14 amino acids. V dropped 4 bases and J dropped 5 bases, with 15 bases sitting between them. The CDR3 DNA reads as TGTGCCAGCAGCCCGGGAAGTGGTGGGGAGACCCAGTACTTC. Protein: CASSPGSGGETQYF. The full variable domain, with the rest looked up from reference TRBV9 and TRBJ2-5, is DSGVTQTPKHLITATGQRVTLRCSPRSGDLSVYWYQQSLDQGLQFLIQYYNGEERAKGNILERFSAQQFPDLHSELNLSSLELGDSALYFCASSPGSGGETQYFGPGTRLLVL.

This sequence joins TRBV5-6 and TRBJ1-1; 9 bases are shared with TRBD1. This CDR3 has 15 residues. CDR1 SGHDT and CDR2 YYEEEE come from the germline V gene. V lost 4 bases and J lost 6; bases outside the gene matches: 10. For the CDR3, the DNA is TGTGCCAGCAGCAGGACAGGGGCCCGTGCCGCTGAAGCTTTCTTT. As protein: CASSRTGARAAEAFF.

The V call is TRBV20-1, the J call TRBJ2-3, with D maybe TRBD2 (6 bases). This CDR3 contains 11 residues. Germline CDR1 reads DFQATT; CDR2 reads SNEGSKA (reference sequence). The germline V and J ends were trimmed by 1 base and 13 bases, with 12 bases remaining between them. The chain's CDR3 is CSARAGTQEYF. CDR3 nucleotides: TGCAGTGCTAGAGCCGGGACTCAGGAGTATTTT.

CDR3 sequence (DNA): TGTGCCAGCTCGGTTTTCCAGGGTAGGGCCAACGTCCTGACTTTC. It encodes CASSVFQGRANVLTF. The V gene is TRBV18, the J gene TRBJ2-6, with D tentatively TRBD1 (5 bases). Per germline, CDR1 KGHSH and CDR2 LQKENI. This CDR3 has 15 amino acids. V lost 6 bases to trimming and J lost 5 bases, with 14 bases between them.

This rearrangement joins TRBV10-3 to TRBJ2-6; 7 nucleotides align to TRBD1. Germline values: CDR1 ENHRY, CDR2 SYGVKD. The CDR3 is made up of 17 amino acids. Unmatched junction bases numbered 5, after V lost 1 base and J lost 2 bases. CDR3 DNA sequence: TGTGCCATCAGTGAGTTAACTCAGGGGGCTGGGGCCAACGTCCTGACTTTC. Translating it yields CAISELTQGAGANVLTF.

This clone has just one count. The V call is TRBV19, the J call TRBJ1-3; D ambiguous. Germline V gene data show CDR1 as LNHDA and CDR2 as SQIVND (reference sequence). The germline V and J ends were trimmed by 2 bases and 2 bases, with 10 bases remaining between them. The CDR3 loop spans 15 amino acids. The CDR3 DNA reads as TGTGCCAGTAGTATAAGTCCAGTCGCTGGAAACACCATATATTTT. Protein sequence: CASSISPVAGNTIYF.

The chain combines TRBV11-3 with TRBJ2-2, with D unclear. CDR1 SGHNT and CDR2 YENEEA come from the germline V gene. This CDR3 region has 18 residues. V lost 5 bases, J lost 5 bases, and 24 bases lay in between. CDR3 residues: CASSPSGRRLERTGELFF. The CDR3 DNA follows: TGTGCCAGCAGCCCCTCAGGTCGGCGTCTTGAACGGACCGGGGAGCTGTTTTTT.

This clone was detected once. This chain uses TRBV29-1 with TRBJ2-1, with D uncertain. CDR3 length: 12 amino acids. The ends were cut back, 4 bases at V and 5 bases at J, with 9 bases in the middle. CDR1 and CDR2 (germline): SQVTM, ANQGSEA. The CDR3 protein is CSVGEPHNEQFF. The CDR3 DNA sequence: TGCAGCGTTGGTGAGCCTCACAATGAGCAGTTCTTC.

This chain joins TRBV9 and TRBJ1-2; 7 nucleotides line up with TRBD1. V trimming: 2 bases; J trimming: 4 bases; junction bases outside the gene matches: 5. This CDR3 is 14 amino acids long. Germline assignment: CDR1 SGDLS and CDR2 YYNGEE. The CDR3 protein is CASSVPGQSYGYTF. Here the CDR3 DNA reads TGTGCCAGCAGCGTTCCGGGACAGTCCTATGGCTACACCTTC.

This chain joins TRBV13 and TRBJ1-2; unclear D gene. V lost 5 bases to trimming and J lost 7 bases, with 14 bases between them. CDR3 length equals 13 residues. Germline V gene sequence: CDR1 PRHDT, CDR2 FYEKMQ (reference sequence). CDR3 in amino acids: CASSPPGGRGYTF. The CDR3, as DNA: TGTGCCAGCAGCCCTCCGGGTGGCCGTGGCTACACCTTC.

The chain couples TRBV6-6 to TRBJ1-2, with D tentatively TRBD1 (6 bases). The CDR3 is 16 amino acids. Germline V lookup: CDR1 MNHNY, CDR2 SVGAGI (reference sequence). V was cut by 6 bases and J by 6 bases, with 23 bases left in between. CDR3 sequence reads: CASSPGGRGNFDGYTF. CDR3 bases: TGTGCCAGCAGCCCCGGGGGGCGCGGTAATTTCGATGGCTACACCTTC.